This T cell receptor beta chain was obtained from a study of technical replicates of blood from a handful of donors. CDR1 MNHEY and CDR2 SMNVEV come from the germline V gene (reference sequence). V shed 1 base and J shed 8 bases, with 17 bases lying between them. The CDR3 has 15 residues. Produced via immunoSEQ multiplex PCR; TCRdb's table is partial and in-frame only. The repertoire holds tens of thousands of clones, with 95% to 97% as singletons. The TCR originated in a human donor in good health. The sample was T cells isolated from PBMCs. This chain joins TRBV27 and TRBJ1-2; no clear D gene. The CDR3 protein is CASSLWAESLWGYTF. DNA of the CDR3: TGTGCCAGCAGTTTATGGGCAGAGAGCCTCTGGGGCTACACCTTC.